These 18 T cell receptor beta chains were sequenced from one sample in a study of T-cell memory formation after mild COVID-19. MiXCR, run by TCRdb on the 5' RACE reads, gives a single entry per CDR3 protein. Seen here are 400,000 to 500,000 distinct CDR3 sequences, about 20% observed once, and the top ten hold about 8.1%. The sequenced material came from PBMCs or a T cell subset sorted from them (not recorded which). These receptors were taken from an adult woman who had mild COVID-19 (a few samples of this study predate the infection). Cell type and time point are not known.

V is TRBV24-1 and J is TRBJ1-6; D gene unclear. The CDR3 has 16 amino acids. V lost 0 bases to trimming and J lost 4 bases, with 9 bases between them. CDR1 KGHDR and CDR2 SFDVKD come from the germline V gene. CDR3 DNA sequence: TGTGCCACCAGTGATTTGGGGCGGCATTATAATTCACCCCTCCACTTT. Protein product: CATSDLGRHYNSPLHF.

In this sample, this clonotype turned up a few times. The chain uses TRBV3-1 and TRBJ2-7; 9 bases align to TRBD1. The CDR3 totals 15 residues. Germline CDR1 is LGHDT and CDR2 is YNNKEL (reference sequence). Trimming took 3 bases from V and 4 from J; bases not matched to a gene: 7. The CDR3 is CASSHQDRGLYEQYF. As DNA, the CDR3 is TGTGCCAGCAGCCATCAGGACAGGGGTTTGTACGAGCAGTACTTC.

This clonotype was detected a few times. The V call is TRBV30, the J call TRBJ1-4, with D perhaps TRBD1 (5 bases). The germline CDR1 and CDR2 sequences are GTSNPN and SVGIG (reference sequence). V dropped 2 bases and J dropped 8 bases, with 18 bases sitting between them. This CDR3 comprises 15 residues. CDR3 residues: CAWSFGFGGREKLFF. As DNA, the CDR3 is TGTGCCTGGAGTTTCGGTTTCGGGGGACGGGAAAAACTGTTTTTT.

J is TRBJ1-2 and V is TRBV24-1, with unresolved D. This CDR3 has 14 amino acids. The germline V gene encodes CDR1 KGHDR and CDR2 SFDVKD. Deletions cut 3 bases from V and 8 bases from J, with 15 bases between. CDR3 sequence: CATSDPWRGEGYTF. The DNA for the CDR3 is TGTGCCACCAGTGATCCTTGGCGGGGAGAGGGCTACACCTTC.

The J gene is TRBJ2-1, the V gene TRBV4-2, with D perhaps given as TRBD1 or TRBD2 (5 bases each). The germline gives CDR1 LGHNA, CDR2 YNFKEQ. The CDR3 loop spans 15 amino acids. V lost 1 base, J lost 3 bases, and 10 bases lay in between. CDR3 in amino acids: CASSQGRGLYNEQFF. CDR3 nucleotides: TGTGCCAGCAGCCAAGGCCGGGGCCTCTACAATGAGCAGTTCTTC.

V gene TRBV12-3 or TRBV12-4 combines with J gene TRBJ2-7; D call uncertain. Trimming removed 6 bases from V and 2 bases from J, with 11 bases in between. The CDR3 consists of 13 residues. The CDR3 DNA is TGTGCCAGCAGCTCGGGCCCCACCTACGAGCAGTACTTC. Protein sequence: CASSSGPTYEQYF.

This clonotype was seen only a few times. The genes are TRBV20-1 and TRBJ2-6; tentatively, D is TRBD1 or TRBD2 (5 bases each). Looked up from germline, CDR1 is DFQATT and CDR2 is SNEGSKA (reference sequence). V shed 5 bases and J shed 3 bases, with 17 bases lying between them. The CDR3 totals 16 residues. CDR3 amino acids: CSARTPFGGGANVLTF. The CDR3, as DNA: TGCAGTGCTCGGACACCTTTTGGAGGTGGGGCCAACGTCCTGACTTTC.

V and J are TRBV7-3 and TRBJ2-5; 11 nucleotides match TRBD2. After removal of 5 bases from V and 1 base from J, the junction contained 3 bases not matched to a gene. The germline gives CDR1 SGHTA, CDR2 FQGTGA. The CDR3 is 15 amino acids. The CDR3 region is CASSNGLAGQETQYF. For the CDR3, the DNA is TGTGCCAGCAGCAACGGACTAGCGGGCCAAGAGACCCAGTACTTC.

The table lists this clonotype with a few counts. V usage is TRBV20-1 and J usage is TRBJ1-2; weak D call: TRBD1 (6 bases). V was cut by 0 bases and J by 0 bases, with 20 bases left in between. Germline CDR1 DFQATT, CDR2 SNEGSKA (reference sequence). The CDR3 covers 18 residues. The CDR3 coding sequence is TGCAGTGCTAGAGATCAAGGGCTGGGGGACACCTCTAACTATGGCTACACCTTC. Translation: CSARDQGLGDTSNYGYTF.

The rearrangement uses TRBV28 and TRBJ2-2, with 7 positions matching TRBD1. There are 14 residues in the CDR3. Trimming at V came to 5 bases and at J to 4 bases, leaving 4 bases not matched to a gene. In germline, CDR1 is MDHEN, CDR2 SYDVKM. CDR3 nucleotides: TGTGCCAGCAGTGGGACAGCCCCCACCGGGGAGCTGTTTTTT. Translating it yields CASSGTAPTGELFF.

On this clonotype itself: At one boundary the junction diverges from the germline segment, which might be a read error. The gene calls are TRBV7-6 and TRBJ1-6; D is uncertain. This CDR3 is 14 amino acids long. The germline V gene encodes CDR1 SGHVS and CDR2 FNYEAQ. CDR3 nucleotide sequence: TGTGCCAGCAGCTTGGCCGAGACCAATTCACCCCTCAACTTT. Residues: CASSLAETNSPLNF.

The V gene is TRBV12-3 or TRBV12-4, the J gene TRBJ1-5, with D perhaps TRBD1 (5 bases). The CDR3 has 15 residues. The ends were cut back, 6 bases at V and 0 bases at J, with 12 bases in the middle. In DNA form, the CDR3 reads TGTGCCAGCAGCTTGAGCGGGGGTAGCAATCAGCCCCAGCATTTT. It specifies CASSLSGGSNQPQHF.

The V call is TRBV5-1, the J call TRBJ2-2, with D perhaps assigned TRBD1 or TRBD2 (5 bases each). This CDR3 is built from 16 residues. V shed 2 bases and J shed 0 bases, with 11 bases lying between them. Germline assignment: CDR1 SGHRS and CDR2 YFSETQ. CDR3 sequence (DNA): TGCGCCAGCAGCTTCCTGGGGACGGCGAACACCGGGGAGCTGTTTTTT. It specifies CASSFLGTANTGELFF. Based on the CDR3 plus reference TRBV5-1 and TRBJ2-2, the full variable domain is KAGVTQTPRYLIKTRGQQVTLSCSPISGHRSVSWYQQTPGQGLQFLFEYFSETQRNKGNFPGRFSGRQFSNSRSEMNVSTLELGDSALYLCASSFLGTANTGELFFGEGSRLTVL.

The CDR3 region is CASSILGTASNQPQHF. In nucleotides, the CDR3 is TGTGCCAGTAGTATCTTGGGGACAGCGAGCAATCAGCCCCAGCATTTT. The chain couples TRBV19 to TRBJ1-5; TRBD1 agrees at 7 bases. CDR1 and CDR2 (germline): LNHDA, SQIVND (reference sequence). This CDR3 contains 16 residues. The trim removed 3 bases at V and 1 base at J, leaving 6 bases unmatched.

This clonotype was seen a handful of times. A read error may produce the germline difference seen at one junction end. CDR3 DNA sequence: TGTGCCAGCAGCTTGGATGGGACTAGCCCTCTCAACTTC. Protein sequence: CASSLDGTSPLNF. The rearrangement uses TRBV5-4 and TRBJ2-7, with TRBD2 matching 9 bases. The CDR3 contains 13 residues. Per germline, CDR1 SGHNT and CDR2 YYREEE (reference sequence).

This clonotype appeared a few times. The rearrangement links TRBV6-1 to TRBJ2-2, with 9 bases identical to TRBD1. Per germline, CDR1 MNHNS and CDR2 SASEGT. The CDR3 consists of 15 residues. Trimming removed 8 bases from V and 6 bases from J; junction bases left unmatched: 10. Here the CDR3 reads CASLPGDRDAGELFF. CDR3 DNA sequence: TGTGCCAGCCTCCCGGGGGACAGGGACGCCGGGGAGCTGTTTTTT.

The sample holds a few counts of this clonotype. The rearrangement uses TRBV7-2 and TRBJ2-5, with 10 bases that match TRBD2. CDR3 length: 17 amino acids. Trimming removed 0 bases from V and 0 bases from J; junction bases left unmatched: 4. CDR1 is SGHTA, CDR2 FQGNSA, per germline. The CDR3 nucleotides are TGTGCCAGCAGCTTAGCCGGGACTAGCGCGTACCAAGAGACCCAGTACTTC. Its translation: CASSLAGTSAYQETQYF.

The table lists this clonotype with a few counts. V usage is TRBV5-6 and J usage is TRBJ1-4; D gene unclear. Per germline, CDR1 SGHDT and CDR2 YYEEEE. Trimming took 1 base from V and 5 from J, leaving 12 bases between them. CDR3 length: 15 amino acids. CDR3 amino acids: CASSLWAGLNEKLFF. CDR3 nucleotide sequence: TGTGCCAGCAGCTTGTGGGCAGGATTGAATGAAAAACTGTTTTTT.